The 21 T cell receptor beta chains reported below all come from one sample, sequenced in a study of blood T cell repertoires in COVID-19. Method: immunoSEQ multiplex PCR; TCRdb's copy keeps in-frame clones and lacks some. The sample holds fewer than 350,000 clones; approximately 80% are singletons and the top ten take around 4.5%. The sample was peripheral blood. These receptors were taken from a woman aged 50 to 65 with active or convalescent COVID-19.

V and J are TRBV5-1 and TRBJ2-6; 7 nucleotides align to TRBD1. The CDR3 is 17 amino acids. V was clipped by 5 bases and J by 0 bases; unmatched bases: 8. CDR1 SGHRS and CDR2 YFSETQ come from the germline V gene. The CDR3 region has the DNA TGCGCCAGCAGGTCCGGACAGGCTTACTCTGGGGCCAACGTCCTGACTTTC. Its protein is CASRSGQAYSGANVLTF.

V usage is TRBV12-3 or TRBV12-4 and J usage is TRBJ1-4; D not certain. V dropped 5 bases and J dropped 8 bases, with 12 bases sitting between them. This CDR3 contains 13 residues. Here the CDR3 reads CASSLQLKEKLFF. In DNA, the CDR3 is TGTGCCAGCAGTCTACAACTAAAAGAAAAACTGTTTTTT.

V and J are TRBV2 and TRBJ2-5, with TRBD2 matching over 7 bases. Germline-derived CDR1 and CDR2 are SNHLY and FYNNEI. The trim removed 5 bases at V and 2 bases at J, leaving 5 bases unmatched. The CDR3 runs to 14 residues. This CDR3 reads CASSTSELQETQYF. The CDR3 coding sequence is TGTGCCAGCAGTACTAGCGAGCTACAAGAGACCCAGTACTTC.

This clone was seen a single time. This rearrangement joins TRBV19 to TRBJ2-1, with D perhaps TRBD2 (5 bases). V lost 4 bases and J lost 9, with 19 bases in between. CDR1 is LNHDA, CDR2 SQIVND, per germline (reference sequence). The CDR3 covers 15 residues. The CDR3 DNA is TGTGCCAGTAGTACGCCCCTAGCCAACTATGGTGAGCAGTTCTTC. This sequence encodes CASSTPLANYGEQFF.

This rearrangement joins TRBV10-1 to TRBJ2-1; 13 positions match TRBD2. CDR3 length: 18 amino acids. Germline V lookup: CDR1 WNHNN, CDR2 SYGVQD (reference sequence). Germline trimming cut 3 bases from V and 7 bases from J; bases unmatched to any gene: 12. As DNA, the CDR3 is TGCGCCAGCAGTGATAATGCCCTACTAGCGGGAGGGTCAAATGAGCAGTTCTTC. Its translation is CASSDNALLAGGSNEQFF.

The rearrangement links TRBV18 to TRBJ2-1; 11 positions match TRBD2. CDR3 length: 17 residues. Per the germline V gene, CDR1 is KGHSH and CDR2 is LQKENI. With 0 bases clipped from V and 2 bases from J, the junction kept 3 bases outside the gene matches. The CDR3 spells CASSPPPTSGTYNEQFF. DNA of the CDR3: TGTGCCAGCTCACCACCCCCGACTAGCGGGACCTACAATGAGCAGTTCTTC.

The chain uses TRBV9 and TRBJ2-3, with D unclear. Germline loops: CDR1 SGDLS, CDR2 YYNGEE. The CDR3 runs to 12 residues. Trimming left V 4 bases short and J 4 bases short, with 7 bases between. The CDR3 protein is CASSPRADTQYF. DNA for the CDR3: TGTGCCAGCAGCCCACGAGCAGATACGCAGTATTTT.

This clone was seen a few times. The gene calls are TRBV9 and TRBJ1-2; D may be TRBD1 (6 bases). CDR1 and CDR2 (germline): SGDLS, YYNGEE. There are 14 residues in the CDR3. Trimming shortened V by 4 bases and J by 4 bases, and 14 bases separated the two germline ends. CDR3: CASSLRQASYGYTF. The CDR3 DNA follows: TGTGCCAGCAGCTTGCGACAGGCTAGCTATGGCTACACCTTC.

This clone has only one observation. CDR3 sequence: CASSPPGRYTDTQYF. CDR3 DNA sequence: TGTGCCAGCTCACCACCGGGGCGCTATACAGATACGCAGTATTTT. The rearrangement links TRBV18 to TRBJ2-3; a weak D match, TRBD1 (5 bases). This CDR3 comprises 15 residues. Germline V gene data show CDR1 as KGHSH and CDR2 as LQKENI. V shed 0 bases and J shed 3 bases, with 10 bases lying between them.

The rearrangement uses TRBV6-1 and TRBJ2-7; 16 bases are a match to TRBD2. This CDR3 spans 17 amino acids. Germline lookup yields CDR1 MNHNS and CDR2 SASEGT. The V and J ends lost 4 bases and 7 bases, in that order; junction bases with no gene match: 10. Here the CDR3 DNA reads TGTGCCAGCAGTGCCGGGACTAGCGGGAGGGTCTGGGGGGAGCAGTACTTC. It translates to CASSAGTSGRVWGEQYF.

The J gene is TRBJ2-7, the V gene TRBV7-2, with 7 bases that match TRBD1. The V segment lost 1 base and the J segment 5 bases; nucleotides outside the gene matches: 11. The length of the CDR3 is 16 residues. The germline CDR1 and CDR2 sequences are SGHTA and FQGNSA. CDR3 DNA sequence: TGTGCCAGCAGCTTAGTATTGGAGACAGGGTCCCACGAGCAGTACTTC. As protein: CASSLVLETGSHEQYF.

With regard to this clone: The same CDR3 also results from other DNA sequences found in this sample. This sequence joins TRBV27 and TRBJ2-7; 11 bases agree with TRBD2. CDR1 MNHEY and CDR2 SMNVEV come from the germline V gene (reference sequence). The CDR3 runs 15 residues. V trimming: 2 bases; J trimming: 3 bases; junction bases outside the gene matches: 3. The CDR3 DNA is TGTGCCAGCAGTTTAGGGACTAGCGGTCGCTACGAGCAGTACTTC. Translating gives CASSLGTSGRYEQYF.

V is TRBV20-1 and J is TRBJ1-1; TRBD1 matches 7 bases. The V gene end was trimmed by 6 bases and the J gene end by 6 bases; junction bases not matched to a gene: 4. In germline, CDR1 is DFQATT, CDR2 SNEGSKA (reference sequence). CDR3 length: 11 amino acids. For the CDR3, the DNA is TGCAGTGCCCGGGACAGAGCTGAAGCTTTCTTT. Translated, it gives CSARDRAEAFF.

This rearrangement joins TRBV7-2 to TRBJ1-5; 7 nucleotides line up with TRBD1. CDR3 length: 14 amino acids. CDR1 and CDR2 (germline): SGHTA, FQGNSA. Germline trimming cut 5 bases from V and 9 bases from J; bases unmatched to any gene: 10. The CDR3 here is CASSPTGPIGPQHF. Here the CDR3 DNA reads TGTGCCAGCAGCCCGACAGGGCCCATCGGGCCCCAGCATTTT.

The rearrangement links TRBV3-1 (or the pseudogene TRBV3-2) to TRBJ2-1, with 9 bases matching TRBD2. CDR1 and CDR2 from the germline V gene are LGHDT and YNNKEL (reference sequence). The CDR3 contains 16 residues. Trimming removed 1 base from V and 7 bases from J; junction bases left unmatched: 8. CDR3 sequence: CASSQGRSSGTNEQFF. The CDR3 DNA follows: TGTGCCAGCAGCCAAGGGCGATCTAGCGGGACGAATGAGCAGTTCTTC.

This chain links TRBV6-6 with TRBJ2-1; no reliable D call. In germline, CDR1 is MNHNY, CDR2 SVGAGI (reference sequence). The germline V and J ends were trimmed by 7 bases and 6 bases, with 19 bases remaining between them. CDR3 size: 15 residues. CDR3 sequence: CASTISHEASNEQFF. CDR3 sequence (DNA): TGTGCCAGCACCATATCCCACGAGGCTTCCAATGAGCAGTTCTTC.

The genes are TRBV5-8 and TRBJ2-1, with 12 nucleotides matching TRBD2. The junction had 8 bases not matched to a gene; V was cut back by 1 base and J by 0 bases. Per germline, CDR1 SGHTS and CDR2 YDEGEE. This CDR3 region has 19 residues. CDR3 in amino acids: CASSLWVGLAGFSYNEQFF. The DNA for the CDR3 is TGTGCCAGCAGCTTGTGGGTTGGACTAGCGGGATTCTCCTACAATGAGCAGTTCTTC. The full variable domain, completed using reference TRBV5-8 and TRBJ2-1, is EAGVTQSPTHLIKTRGQQATLRCSPISGHTSVYWYQQALGLGLQFLLWYDEGEERNRGNFPPRFSGRQFPNYSSELNVNALELEDSALYLCASSLWVGLAGFSYNEQFFGPGTRLTVL.

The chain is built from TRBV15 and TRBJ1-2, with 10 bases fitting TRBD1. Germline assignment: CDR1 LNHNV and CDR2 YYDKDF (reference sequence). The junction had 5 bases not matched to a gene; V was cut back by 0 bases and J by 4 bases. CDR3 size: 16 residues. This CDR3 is CATSRDRQGAAYGYTF. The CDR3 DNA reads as TGTGCCACCAGCAGAGATAGACAGGGGGCGGCCTATGGCTACACCTTC.

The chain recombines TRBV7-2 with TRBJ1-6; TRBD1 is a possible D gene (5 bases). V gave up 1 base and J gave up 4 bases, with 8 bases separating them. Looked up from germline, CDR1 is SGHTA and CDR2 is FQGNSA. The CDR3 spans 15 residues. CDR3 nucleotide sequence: TGTGCCAGCAGCTTAGTGGACACTTATAATTCACCCCTCCACTTT. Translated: CASSLVDTYNSPLHF.

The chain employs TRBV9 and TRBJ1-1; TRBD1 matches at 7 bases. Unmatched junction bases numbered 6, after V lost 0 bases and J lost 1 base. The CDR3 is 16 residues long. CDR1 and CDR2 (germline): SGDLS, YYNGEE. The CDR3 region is CASSVAGQGGNTEAFF. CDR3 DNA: TGTGCCAGCAGCGTAGCAGGTCAGGGGGGGAACACTGAAGCTTTCTTT.

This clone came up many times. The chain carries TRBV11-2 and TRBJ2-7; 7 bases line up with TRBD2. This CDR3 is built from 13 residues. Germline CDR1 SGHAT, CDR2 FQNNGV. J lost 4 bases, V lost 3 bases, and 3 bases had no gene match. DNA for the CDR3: TGTGCCAGCAGCTTGCGGGAGAAGTACGAGCAGTACTTC. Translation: CASSLREKYEQYF.